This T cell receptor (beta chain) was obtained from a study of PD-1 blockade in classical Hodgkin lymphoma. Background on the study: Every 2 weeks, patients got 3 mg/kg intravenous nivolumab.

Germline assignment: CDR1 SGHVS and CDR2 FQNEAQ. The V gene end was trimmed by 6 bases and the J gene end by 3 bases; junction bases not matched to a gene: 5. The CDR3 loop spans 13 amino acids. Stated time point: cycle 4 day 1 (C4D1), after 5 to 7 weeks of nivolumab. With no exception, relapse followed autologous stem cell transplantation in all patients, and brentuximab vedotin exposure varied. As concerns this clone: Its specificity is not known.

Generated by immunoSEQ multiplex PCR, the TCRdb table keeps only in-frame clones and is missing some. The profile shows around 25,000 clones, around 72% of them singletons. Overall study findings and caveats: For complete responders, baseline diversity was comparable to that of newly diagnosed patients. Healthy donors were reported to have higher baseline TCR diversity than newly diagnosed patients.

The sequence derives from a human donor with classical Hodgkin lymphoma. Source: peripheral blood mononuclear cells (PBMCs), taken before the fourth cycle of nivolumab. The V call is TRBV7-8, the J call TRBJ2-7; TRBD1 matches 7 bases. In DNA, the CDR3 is TGTGCCAGCAGAAAAGGACAGGTCTACGAGCAGTACTTC. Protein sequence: CASRKGQVYEQYF.